The source of this T cell receptor beta chain is a study of shared clonotypes between healthy human individuals. Germline V gene data show CDR1 as SEHNR and CDR2 as FQNEAQ (reference sequence). V dropped 5 bases and J dropped 2; count of bases not matched to a gene: 6. This CDR3 region has 14 residues. Deep-level assay runs were performed. The assay was immunoSEQ multiplex PCR, and TCRdb's table has in-frame clones only and misses some. The repertoire holds a few million clones, with over 90% as singletons. The V gene is TRBV7-9, the J gene TRBJ2-7, with TRBD1 identical over 7 bases. Sequencing was done on a sample of naive CD4+ T cells from PBMCs. Subset of the sample: CD45RA+ positively selected. The receptor's source is a man between 18 and 29 years old in good health. Some clones in this sample may be carry-over from other donors' samples. This chain's CDR3 is CASSRDRATYEQYF. The DNA for the CDR3 is TGTGCCAGCAGCCGTGACAGGGCAACCTACGAGCAGTACTTC.